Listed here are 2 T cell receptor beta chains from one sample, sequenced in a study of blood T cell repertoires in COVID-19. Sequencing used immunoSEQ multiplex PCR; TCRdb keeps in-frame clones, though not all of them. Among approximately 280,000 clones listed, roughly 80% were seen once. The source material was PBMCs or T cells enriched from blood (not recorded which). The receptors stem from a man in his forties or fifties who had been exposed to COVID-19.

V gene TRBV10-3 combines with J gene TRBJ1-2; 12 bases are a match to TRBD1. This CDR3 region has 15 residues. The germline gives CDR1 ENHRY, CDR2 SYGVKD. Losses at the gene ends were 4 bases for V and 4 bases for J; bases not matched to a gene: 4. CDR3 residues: CAISVGTGGLYGYTF. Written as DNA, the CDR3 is TGTGCCATCAGTGTAGGGACAGGGGGCCTCTATGGCTACACCTTC.

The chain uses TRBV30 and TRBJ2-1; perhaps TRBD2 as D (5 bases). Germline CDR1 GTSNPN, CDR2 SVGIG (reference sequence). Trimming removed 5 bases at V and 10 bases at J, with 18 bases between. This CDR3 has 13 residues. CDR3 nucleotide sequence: TGTGCCTGGGCTCCGGGGAATGCCAGGGAGCAGTTCTTC. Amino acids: CAWAPGNAREQFF.